The text below deals with one T cell receptor (beta chain). Its antigen is undetermined. The entry originates in a study of T cell repertoires in cytomegalovirus infection. Study information: Indications of both CMV infection and matching HLA type were provided by public TCR beta signatures.

MiXCR, run by TCRdb on the reads, gives a single entry per CDR3 protein. The sample has 150,000 or so distinct CDR3 sequences; roughly 21% are singletons. Findings of the study overall: The cumulative frequency of public TCR beta families distinguished individuals who carried CMV together with the relevant HLA.

Germline V gene data show CDR1 as KGHDR and CDR2 as SFDVKD. The CDR3 extends over 15 amino acids. The V gene lost 9 bases and the J gene lost 4 bases, with 18 bases spanning the gap. V is TRBV24-1 and J is TRBJ2-1; weak D call: TRBD1 (7 bases). This receptor was identified in a human donor in good health (CMV status not recorded). Some clones in this sample may be carry-over from other donors' samples. This specimen was CD8+ T cells from cultured PBMCs, taken from culture after CMV antigen stimulation. CDR3 residues: CATSGGTDSYNEQFF. CDR3 nucleotide sequence: TGTGCCACCTCGGGCGGGACAGACAGTTACAATGAGCAGTTCTTC.